This entry lists 10 T cell receptor beta chains sequenced from one sample in a study of blood T cell repertoires in COVID-19. The assay was immunoSEQ multiplex PCR, and TCRdb's table has in-frame clones only and misses some. The table includes some 130,000 clones, roughly 89% detected once. Sequenced material: peripheral blood. The receptors shown here come from a man in his sixties with active or convalescent COVID-19.

The CDR3 protein is CASSLRAGGYEQYF. CDR3 in DNA: TGTGCCAGCAGCTTAAGAGCGGGGGGGTACGAGCAGTACTTC. The chain couples TRBV11-2 to TRBJ2-7; 10 bases fit TRBD2. The CDR3 length is 14 residues. Germline CDR1 is SGHAT and CDR2 is FQNNGV. V lost 2 bases to trimming and J lost 4 bases; unmatched junction nucleotides: 2.

The chain uses TRBV2 and TRBJ1-4, with a possible D match to TRBD1 (5 bases). The V and J ends lost 9 bases and 7 bases respectively, with 15 bases between them. This CDR3 is 13 amino acids long. CDR1 is SNHLY and CDR2 is FYNNEI in the germline V gene. This CDR3 reads CASARDWGEKLFF. CDR3 DNA sequence: TGTGCCAGTGCTCGGGACTGGGGTGAAAAACTGTTTTTT.

The chain has TRBV6-6 and TRBJ1-4; TRBD1 matches 7 bases. This CDR3 region has 14 residues. V dropped 2 bases and J dropped 8; count of bases not matched to a gene: 5. CDR1 is MNHNY, CDR2 SVGAGI, per germline (reference sequence). The CDR3 DNA is TGTGCCAGCAGTTACAGGGGGCTGAGGGAAAAACTGTTTTTT. This encodes CASSYRGLREKLFF.

The CDR3 is CASSLLEAGYSPLHF. The CDR3 bases are TGCGCCAGCAGCTTGTTAGAGGCGGGATATTCACCCCTCCACTTT. The rearrangement joins TRBV5-1 to TRBJ1-6, with unresolved D. Germline-derived CDR1 and CDR2 are SGHRS and YFSETQ. V was shortened by 1 base and J by 8 bases, with 13 bases between the two germline ends. This CDR3 has 15 amino acids.

This clone was recorded only once. V gene TRBV30 combines with J gene TRBJ1-4; no firm D call. Between the trimmed V and J ends, which lost 1 base and 8 bases, there was a span of 8 bases. Germline V gene data show CDR1 as GTSNPN and CDR2 as SVGIG (reference sequence). This CDR3 is 12 amino acids long. CDR3 DNA sequence: TGTGCCTGGAGTGCCGTGAGGGAAAAACTGTTTTTT. Translation: CAWSAVREKLFF. The variable domain in full, completed from reference TRBV30 and TRBJ1-4, reads SQTIHQWPATLVQPVGSPLSLECTVEGTSNPNLYWYRQAAGRGLQLLFYSVGIGQISSEVPQNLSASRPQDRQFILSSKKLLLSDSGFYLCAWSAVREKLFFGSGTQLSVL.

V gene TRBV19 combines with J gene TRBJ2-1; D is possibly TRBD2 (5 bases). The CDR3 extends over 16 amino acids. V lost 6 bases to trimming and J lost 4 bases, with 19 bases between them. The V gene's germline CDR1 is LNHDA and CDR2 SQIVND (reference sequence). The CDR3 DNA reads TGTGCCAGTAGGGAGGCCGGGTCCCTTACTTACAATGAGCAGTTCTTC. It specifies CASREAGSLTYNEQFF.

This clone has more than one count but fewer than ten. V is TRBV14 and J is TRBJ1-2; 7 bases map to TRBD1. Germline values: CDR1 SGHDN, CDR2 FVKESK. The J segment lost 1 base and the V segment lost 4 bases, leaving 6 bases of the junction unmatched. The CDR3 has 15 amino acids. The CDR3 DNA follows: TGTGCCAGCAGCCTGGGACAGCGACGTAACTATGGCTACACCTTC. Translating gives CASSLGQRRNYGYTF.

The chain combines TRBV5-5 with TRBJ2-7; TRBD1 agrees at 9 bases. Germline lookup yields CDR1 SGHKS and CDR2 YYEKEE (reference sequence). This CDR3 has 15 residues. Trimming cost V 2 bases and J 2 bases; bases outside gene matches: 5. CDR3 loop: CASSLTGQGAYEQYF. CDR3 nucleotides: TGTGCCAGCAGCTTAACGGGACAGGGTGCCTACGAGCAGTACTTC. Full variable domain (rest looked up from reference TRBV5-5 and TRBJ2-7): DAGVTQSPTHLIKTRGQQVTLRCSPISGHKSVSWYQQVLGQGPQFIFQYYEKEERGRGNFPDRFSARQFPNYSSELNVNALLLGDSALYLCASSLTGQGAYEQYFGPGTRLTVT.

V is TRBV18 and J is TRBJ2-1; 10 positions agree with TRBD1. The germline V gene has CDR1 KGHSH and CDR2 LQKENI. The CDR3 is made up of 19 amino acids. Unmatched junction bases numbered 18, after V lost 3 bases and J lost 7 bases. The CDR3 spells CASSPLSRPSGQGWNEQFF. The CDR3 nucleotides read TGTGCCAGCTCACCTCTCTCCCGCCCTTCGGGACAGGGGTGGAATGAGCAGTTCTTC.

V and J are TRBV10-3 and TRBJ2-1; 12 positions agree with TRBD2. The CDR3 totals 13 residues. The V and J ends lost 0 bases and 14 bases, in that order; junction bases with no gene match: 2. Germline CDR1 is ENHRY and CDR2 is SYGVKD. The CDR3 protein is CAISESTSGSKFF. The CDR3 region has the DNA TGTGCCATCAGTGAGTCGACTAGCGGGAGTAAGTTCTTC.